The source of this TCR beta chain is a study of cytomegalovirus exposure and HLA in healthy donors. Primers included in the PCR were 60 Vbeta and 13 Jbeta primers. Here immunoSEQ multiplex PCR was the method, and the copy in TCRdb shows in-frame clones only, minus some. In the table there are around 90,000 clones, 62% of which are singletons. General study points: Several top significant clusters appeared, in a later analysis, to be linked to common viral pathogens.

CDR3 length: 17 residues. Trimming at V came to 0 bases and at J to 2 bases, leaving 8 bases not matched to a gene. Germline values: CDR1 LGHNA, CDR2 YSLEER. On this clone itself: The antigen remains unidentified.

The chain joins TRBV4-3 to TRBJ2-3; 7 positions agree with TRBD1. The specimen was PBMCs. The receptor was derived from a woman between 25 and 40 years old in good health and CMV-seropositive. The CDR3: CASSQDHQGVITDTQYF. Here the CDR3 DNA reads TGCGCCAGCAGCCAAGATCATCAGGGGGTGATCACAGATACGCAGTATTTT.